The 9 T cell receptor beta chains given below trace back to one sample, sequenced in a study of blood T cell repertoires in COVID-19. Measured with immunoSEQ multiplex PCR; TCRdb has only the in-frame clones, and not every one. The sample comprises approximately 210,000 clones, around 92% of which are singletons, and 1% to 1.5% rests with the top ten. Sequencing was performed on peripheral blood. These receptors originate from a young man with acute or convalescent COVID-19.

V is TRBV12-3 or TRBV12-4 and J is TRBJ1-2; TRBD1 aligns across 7 bases. V was pared by 3 bases and J by 8 bases, with 6 bases of the junction left unmatched. The length of the CDR3 is 13 residues. CDR3 residues: CASSLTGFRGYTF. The CDR3, as DNA: TGTGCCAGCAGTTTGACAGGGTTCAGAGGCTACACCTTC.

The chain couples TRBV9 to TRBJ2-3, with D possibly being TRBD2 (6 bases). Trimming pared 0 bases from V and 5 bases from J, leaving 19 bases between. This CDR3 has 17 residues. CDR1 and CDR2 (germline): SGDLS, YYNGEE. In nucleotides, the CDR3 is TGTGCCAGCAGCGTAGCAACGGCGGGGAGCTCCCTAGATACGCAGTATTTT. Translated: CASSVATAGSSLDTQYF. The full variable domain, with the rest looked up from reference TRBV9 and TRBJ2-3, is DSGVTQTPKHLITATGQRVTLRCSPRSGDLSVYWYQQSLDQGLQFLIQYYNGEERAKGNILERFSAQQFPDLHSELNLSSLELGDSALYFCASSVATAGSSLDTQYFGPGTRLTVL.

The gene calls are TRBV5-5 and TRBJ2-4; weak D call: TRBD2 (7 bases). V was shortened by 4 bases and J by 13 bases, with 21 bases between the two germline ends. Germline CDR1 and CDR2: SGHKS and YYEKEE (reference sequence). CDR3 length: 14 amino acids. The CDR3 nucleotides are TGTGCCAGCAGCAACGGGGCCCCGGGGGGCATCCAGTACTTC. Translating gives CASSNGAPGGIQYF.

This chain links TRBV27 with TRBJ1-1; D is ambiguous. V was cut by 6 bases and J by 0 bases, with 11 bases left in between. The CDR3 sequence is 14 residues long. The germline V gene has CDR1 MNHEY and CDR2 SMNVEV (reference sequence). In DNA form, the CDR3 reads TGTGCCAGCAGACAGACGGGAATGAACACTGAAGCTTTCTTT. Its protein product is CASRQTGMNTEAFF.

This chain connects TRBV7-3 to TRBJ1-1, with a tentative D call TRBD1 (6 bases). CDR3 length equals 14 residues. Trimming shortened V by 5 bases and J by 6 bases, and 16 bases separated the two germline ends. Germline-derived CDR1 and CDR2 are SGHTA and FQGTGA. This CDR3 is CASSEQGGVAEAFF. The CDR3 DNA follows: TGTGCCAGCAGCGAACAGGGTGGGGTAGCTGAAGCTTTCTTT.

This clone was seen a few times. The chain combines TRBV19 with TRBJ2-1; 7 nucleotides agree with TRBD2. V shed 5 bases and J 4 bases; nucleotides not matched to a gene: 5. The CDR3 is made up of 14 amino acids. The germline CDR1 and CDR2 sequences are LNHDA and SQIVND (reference sequence). The DNA for the CDR3 is TGTGCCAGTAGTGGGCTAGCGGAATACAATGAGCAGTTCTTC. Encoded protein: CASSGLAEYNEQFF.

The chain couples TRBV10-3 to TRBJ2-2, with D possibly being TRBD2 (6 bases). The CDR3 runs 15 residues. V shed 4 bases and J shed 3 bases, with 12 bases lying between them. Germline values: CDR1 ENHRY, CDR2 SYGVKD. The CDR3 sequence: CAISAAGFHTGELFF. The CDR3 region has the DNA TGTGCCATCAGTGCGGCGGGGTTTCACACCGGGGAGCTGTTTTTT.

The V call is TRBV28, the J call TRBJ2-1, with 10 nucleotides matching TRBD2. The germline V gene has CDR1 MDHEN and CDR2 SYDVKM. V lost 8 bases and J lost 3; bases outside the gene matches: 4. This CDR3 spans 14 amino acids. The CDR3 sequence is CASGRLAGYNEQFF. CDR3 in DNA: TGTGCCAGCGGGCGACTAGCGGGCTACAATGAGCAGTTCTTC.

The chain recombines TRBV4-2 with TRBJ2-1; TRBD2 agrees at 12 bases. The germline V gene has CDR1 LGHNA and CDR2 YNFKEQ. Trimming took 4 bases from V and 3 from J; bases not matched to a gene: 7. CDR3 length equals 17 residues. The CDR3 sequence: CASSPSSGGADYNEQFF. CDR3 DNA sequence: TGTGCCAGCAGCCCTTCTAGCGGGGGGGCCGACTACAATGAGCAGTTCTTC.